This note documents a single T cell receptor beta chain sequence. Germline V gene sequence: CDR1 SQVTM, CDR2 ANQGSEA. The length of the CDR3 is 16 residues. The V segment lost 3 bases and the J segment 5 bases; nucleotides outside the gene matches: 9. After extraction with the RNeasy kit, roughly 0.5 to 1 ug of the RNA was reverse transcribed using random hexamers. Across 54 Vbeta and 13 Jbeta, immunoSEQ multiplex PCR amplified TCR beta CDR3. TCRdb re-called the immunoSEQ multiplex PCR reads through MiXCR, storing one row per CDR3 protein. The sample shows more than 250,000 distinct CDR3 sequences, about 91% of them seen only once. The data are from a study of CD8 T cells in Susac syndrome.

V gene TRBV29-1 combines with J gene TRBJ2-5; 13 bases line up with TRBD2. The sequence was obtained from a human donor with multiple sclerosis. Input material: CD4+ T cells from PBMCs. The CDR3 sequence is CSVEHSGTSGVETQYF. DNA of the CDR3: TGCAGCGTTGAGCACTCCGGGACTAGCGGGGTGGAGACCCAGTACTTC.